The 29 T cell receptor beta chains below come from one sample, sequenced in a study of blood T cells in healthy people across ages. Sample-barcoded 5' priming and a J-beta primer mix drove a second PCR of about 6 to 12 cycles. One entry per CDR3 protein, called by TCRdb with MiXCR from the 5' RACE reads. The top ten hold roughly 23% of the sample, which has 850,000 to 1,000,000 distinct CDR3 sequences, 51% seen once. The sample taken for sequencing was blood. The receptors were gathered from a woman aged 55-70 years in good health.

The CDR3 region is CASSPDKGGNQPQHF. CDR3 nucleotide sequence: TGCGCCAGCAGCCCGGACAAAGGAGGTAATCAGCCCCAGCATTTT. This chain links TRBV4-3 with TRBJ1-5; TRBD1 might be the D (5 bases). Trimming stripped 4 bases from V and 4 bases from J, with 14 bases between. CDR1 and CDR2 (germline): LGHNA, YSLEER. The CDR3 is 15 residues long.

V usage is TRBV2 and J usage is TRBJ1-2; no reliable D call. The CDR3 sequence is 13 residues long. The germline CDR1 and CDR2 sequences are SNHLY and FYNNEI. V dropped 3 bases and J dropped 4 bases, with 9 bases sitting between them. In DNA form, the CDR3 reads TGTGCCAGCAGTGAGAAGACACTCTATGGCTACACCTTC. It specifies CASSEKTLYGYTF.

This clonotype appeared a single time. The V and J genes are TRBV3-1 and TRBJ2-5; 7 nucleotides match TRBD2. V lost 2 bases, J lost 2 bases, and 5 bases stayed unmatched. Germline values: CDR1 LGHDT, CDR2 YNNKEL (reference sequence). There are 15 residues in the CDR3. The CDR3 reads CASSQRRTSQETQYF. DNA of the CDR3: TGTGCCAGCAGCCAACGCAGGACTAGTCAAGAGACCCAGTACTTC.

This clonotype was recorded a few times. V is TRBV20-1 and J is TRBJ2-1, with 7 bases matching TRBD2. V lost 6 bases and J lost 9; bases outside the gene matches: 5. Per germline, CDR1 DFQATT and CDR2 SNEGSKA (reference sequence). The CDR3 sequence is 11 residues long. The CDR3 protein is CSARLAFEQFF. For the CDR3, the DNA is TGCAGTGCACGACTAGCCTTTGAGCAGTTCTTC.

In this sample, this clonotype turned up once. The chain links TRBV6-6 to TRBJ2-1; weak D call: TRBD2 (6 bases). Germline CDR1 and CDR2: MNHNY and SVGAGI (reference sequence). The V and J ends lost 9 bases and 5 bases respectively, with 17 bases between them. CDR3 length equals 14 residues. The CDR3 region is CASKIGTRNNEQFF. In nucleotides, the CDR3 is TGTGCCAGTAAAATCGGGACTCGGAACAATGAGCAGTTCTTC.

The V and J genes are TRBV12-3 or TRBV12-4 and TRBJ2-2; D is uncertain. CDR3 length: 14 residues. Trimming took 11 bases from V and 4 from J, leaving 17 bases between them. The CDR3 loop reads CAGNIRGPTGELFF. In nucleotides, the CDR3 is TGTGCCGGCAATATAAGAGGCCCCACCGGGGAGCTGTTTTTT.

This clonotype was observed once. J is TRBJ1-1 and V is TRBV29-1, with 9 bases identical to TRBD1. Germline CDR1 and CDR2: SQVTM and ANQGSEA. The CDR3 is made up of 15 amino acids. Trimming cost V 4 bases and J 0 bases; bases outside gene matches: 6. CDR3: CSVGDRAQLNTEAFF. The CDR3 bases are TGCAGCGTTGGGGACAGGGCCCAACTGAACACTGAAGCTTTCTTT.

The chain joins TRBV29-1 to TRBJ2-1; tentatively, D is TRBD1 or TRBD2 (6 bases each). The CDR3 contains 15 residues. V was trimmed by 5 bases and J by 11 bases, leaving 25 bases between them. Germline assignment: CDR1 SQVTM and CDR2 ANQGSEA. Here the CDR3 reads CSVIPTRGTPTQQFF. The CDR3 nucleotides read TGCAGCGTTATCCCAACCCGCGGGACACCAACACAGCAGTTCTTC.

Only a few counts were recorded for this clonotype. This chain connects TRBV5-1 to TRBJ2-1, with 15 bases that match TRBD2. This CDR3 is 19 amino acids long. The V gene's germline CDR1 is SGHRS and CDR2 YFSETQ. Trimming took 0 bases from V and 6 from J; bases not matched to a gene: 10. The CDR3 loop reads CASSLDVGLAGGPGNEQFF. DNA of the CDR3: TGCGCCAGCAGCTTGGATGTAGGACTAGCGGGAGGGCCTGGCAATGAGCAGTTCTTC.

The chain recombines TRBV6-2 or TRBV6-3 with TRBJ2-3, with D possibly matching TRBD2 (6 bases). This CDR3 is built from 15 residues. The V and J ends lost 6 bases and 0 bases respectively, with 13 bases between them. Germline lookup yields CDR1 MNHEY and CDR2 SVGEGT. CDR3 amino acids: CASRQSGTSTDTQYF. The CDR3 region has the DNA TGTGCCAGCAGGCAGTCCGGGACTAGCACAGATACGCAGTATTTT.

The rearrangement links TRBV10-3 to TRBJ1-2; 7 bases are a match to TRBD1. CDR3 length: 11 amino acids. The junction had 3 bases not matched to a gene; V was cut back by 10 bases and J by 4 bases. Germline V gene data show CDR1 as ENHRY and CDR2 as SYGVKD. CDR3 sequence: CATWDSYGYTF. As DNA, the CDR3 is TGTGCCACCTGGGACAGCTATGGCTACACCTTC.

J is TRBJ2-5 and V is TRBV28, with D perhaps being TRBD1 or TRBD2 (5 bases each). Germline V gene sequence: CDR1 MDHEN, CDR2 SYDVKM. Trimming took off 4 bases at V and 11 bases at J, with 14 bases between the two ends. CDR3 length: 12 residues. The CDR3 DNA reads as TGTGCCAGCAGTTCAGCAGGGAGTGGGCAGTACTTC. Amino acids: CASSSAGSGQYF.

The CDR3, as DNA: TGCAGTGCTAAGGAGAGGGGCACTTTCTACACCTTC. This gives the protein CSAKERGTFYTF. V and J are TRBV20-1 and TRBJ1-2, with D possibly TRBD1 on 5 matching bases. V was clipped by 4 bases and J by 10 bases, with 16 bases between them. CDR3 length equals 12 residues. In germline, CDR1 is DFQATT, CDR2 SNEGSKA (reference sequence).

The V gene is TRBV28, the J gene TRBJ2-1; 8 bases match TRBD2. Germline CDR1 reads MDHEN; CDR2 reads SYDVKM. Trimming at V came to 11 bases and at J to 7 bases, leaving 7 bases not matched to a gene. CDR3 length equals 12 residues. The chain's CDR3 is CALGVAGNEQFF. In DNA form, the CDR3 reads TGTGCCCTAGGGGTAGCGGGAAATGAGCAGTTCTTC.

The gene calls are TRBV5-5 and TRBJ1-1; D is perhaps TRBD1 (6 bases). The CDR3 runs to 13 residues. The V gene's germline CDR1 is SGHKS and CDR2 YYEKEE (reference sequence). Trimming cost V 1 base and J 7 bases, with 11 bases left between them. The DNA for the CDR3 is TGTGCCAGCAGCTTGTCTCTGGACAGTGAAGCTTTCTTT. This encodes CASSLSLDSEAFF. The full variable domain, completed using reference TRBV5-5 and TRBJ1-1, is DAGVTQSPTHLIKTRGQQVTLRCSPISGHKSVSWYQQVLGQGPQFIFQYYEKEERGRGNFPDRFSARQFPNYSSELNVNALLLGDSALYLCASSLSLDSEAFFGQGTRLTVV.

This clonotype has just a few counts. The CDR3 spells CASSQGIAGEQFF. The DNA of the CDR3 is TGCGCCAGCAGCCAGGGGATAGCGGGTGAGCAGTTCTTC. The rearrangement uses TRBV4-3 and TRBJ2-1; 7 bases match TRBD2. Germline CDR1 LGHNA, CDR2 YSLEER. The length of the CDR3 is 13 residues. The V and J ends lost 3 bases and 9 bases, in that order; junction bases with no gene match: 5.

This clonotype was counted between two and nine times. Here the CDR3 DNA reads TGTGCCAGCAGTCGGACTTATGGGGCCGGGGAGCTGTTTTTT. It encodes CASSRTYGAGELFF. This rearrangement joins TRBV6-2 or TRBV6-3 to TRBJ2-2, with a weak D call TRBD2 (5 bases). The germline V gene encodes CDR1 MNHEY and CDR2 SVGEGT. Trimming cost V 5 bases and J 6 bases, with 13 bases left between them. This CDR3 has 14 residues.

V usage is TRBV5-1 and J usage is TRBJ2-1, with D tentatively TRBD1 or TRBD2 (5 bases each). In germline, CDR1 is SGHRS, CDR2 YFSETQ. The CDR3 runs to 13 residues. V was shortened by 4 bases and J by 10 bases, with 15 bases between the two germline ends. The CDR3 reads CASSPGQIREQFF. The CDR3 region has the DNA TGCGCCAGCAGCCCGGGGCAGATTAGGGAGCAGTTCTTC.

V usage is TRBV7-9 and J usage is TRBJ2-6, with D perhaps being TRBD1 or TRBD2 (6 bases each). The CDR3 contains 16 residues. Trimming shortened V by 7 bases and J by 0 bases, and 13 bases separated the two germline ends. Germline V gene sequence: CDR1 SEHNR, CDR2 FQNEAQ (reference sequence). The CDR3 sequence: CASTRRGDSGANVLTF. CDR3 DNA: TGTGCCAGCACCAGAAGGGGGGACTCTGGGGCCAACGTCCTGACTTTC.

The rearrangement links TRBV5-1 to TRBJ2-3; tentatively, D is TRBD1 (5 bases). CDR1 and CDR2 from the germline V gene are SGHRS and YFSETQ. This CDR3 has 14 residues. Trimming stripped 2 bases from V and 2 bases from J, with 9 bases between. This CDR3 is CASSFPGSTDTQYF. The DNA for the CDR3 is TGCGCCAGCAGCTTCCCAGGGTCCACAGATACGCAGTATTTT.

V is TRBV20-1 and J is TRBJ2-4; TRBD2 matches 8 bases. Matching the DNA end better, TRBJ2-7 makes the J call doubtful. The CDR3 consists of 15 residues. The germline V gene has CDR1 DFQATT and CDR2 SNEGSKA (reference sequence). As DNA, the CDR3 is TGCAGTGCTTCCCTACTAGCGGCGAGCTCCTACGAGCAGTACTTC. Translated, it gives CSASLLAASSYEQYF.

The chain joins TRBV12-3 or TRBV12-4 to TRBJ2-4; either TRBD1 or TRBD2 may fit D (5 bases each). The V gene lost 4 bases and the J gene lost 4 bases, with 14 bases spanning the gap. The CDR3 is 15 residues long. The chain's CDR3 is CASSSPRDRKNIQYF. As DNA, the CDR3 is TGTGCCAGCAGTTCCCCCCGGGACCGAAAAAACATTCAGTACTTC.

The V call is TRBV4-1, the J call TRBJ2-1; possible D gene TRBD2, 5 bases. The CDR3 is made up of 16 amino acids. Trimming shortened V by 4 bases and J by 2 bases, and 15 bases separated the two germline ends. The V gene's germline CDR1 is MGHRA and CDR2 YSYEKL. In nucleotides, the CDR3 is TGCGCCAGCAGCCTGTTCGGACTCAACCCCTACAATGAGCAGTTCTTC. Translating it yields CASSLFGLNPYNEQFF.

The genes are TRBV29-1 and TRBJ2-7; D possibly corresponds to TRBD2 (6 bases). Between the trimmed V and J ends, which lost 4 bases and 5 bases, there was a span of 21 bases. The CDR3 is made up of 15 amino acids. CDR1 and CDR2 (germline): SQVTM, ANQGSEA. CDR3: CSVVVRWRGGDEQYF. The CDR3 DNA reads as TGCAGCGTTGTCGTTAGGTGGCGGGGCGGCGACGAGCAGTACTTC.

This chain uses TRBV27 with TRBJ1-5, with 8 nucleotides matching TRBD1. The CDR3 totals 17 residues. The V segment lost 4 bases and the J segment 1 base; nucleotides outside the gene matches: 9. Germline lookup yields CDR1 MNHEY and CDR2 SMNVEV (reference sequence). The CDR3 reads CASSSITGGVSNQPQHF. In nucleotides, the CDR3 is TGTGCCAGCAGTTCGATAACAGGGGGGGTCAGCAATCAGCCCCAGCATTTT.

The count of this clonotype is one. V is TRBV7-2 and J is TRBJ2-1; maybe TRBD2 (6 bases). The germline V gene has CDR1 SGHTA and CDR2 FQGNSA. The CDR3 runs to 17 residues. V was shortened by 1 base and J by 1 base, with 14 bases between the two germline ends. The CDR3 loop reads CASSLGYGEVSYNEQFF. For the CDR3, the DNA is TGTGCCAGCAGCTTAGGGTACGGGGAGGTATCCTACAATGAGCAGTTCTTC.

A few counts support this clonotype. This rearrangement joins TRBV7-2 to TRBJ1-2; tentative D call: TRBD1 (5 bases). The CDR3 sequence is 14 residues long. Germline CDR1 and CDR2: SGHTA and FQGNSA. V lost 1 base and J 2 bases, leaving 8 bases between the germline ends. This CDR3 reads CASSLVRGNYGYTF. As DNA, the CDR3 is TGTGCCAGCAGCTTAGTTCGGGGCAACTATGGCTACACCTTC.

This chain joins TRBV7-2 and TRBJ2-3; D gene unclear. The CDR3 loop spans 13 amino acids. CDR1 and CDR2 from the germline V gene are SGHTA and FQGNSA. V lost 6 bases, J lost 5 bases, and 12 bases lay in between. The CDR3, as DNA: TGTGCCAGCAGAGCTCCCCCATTAGATACGCAGTATTTT. It codes for CASRAPPLDTQYF. Variable domain in full (rest from reference TRBV7-2 and TRBJ2-3): GAGVSQSPSNKVTEKGKDVELRCDPISGHTALYWYRQSLGQGLEFLIYFQGNSAPDKSGLPSDRFSAERTGGSVSTLTIQRTQQEDSAVYLCASRAPPLDTQYFGPGTRLTVL.

This chain connects TRBV7-9 to TRBJ1-5, with D possibly matching TRBD1 (5 bases). The CDR3 covers 14 residues. Deletions cut 5 bases from V and 6 bases from J, with 14 bases between. Germline values: CDR1 SEHNR, CDR2 FQNEAQ (reference sequence). CDR3 protein: CASSAFTGVQPQHF. CDR3 sequence (DNA): TGTGCCAGCAGCGCTTTCACAGGAGTTCAGCCCCAGCATTTT.